This is a list of T cell receptor beta chains from one sample in a study of blood T cell repertoires in COVID-19. TCRdb keeps only in-frame clones here, not all; method: immunoSEQ multiplex PCR. The sample includes 110,000 to 150,000 clones, about 80% of them seen just once. Sequenced input: peripheral blood. The receptors stem from a man between 70 and 80 years old who had recovered from COVID-19. Each CDR3 is given with its conserved first and last residue. The order of the fields is clone size, J gene, D gene, V gene, CDR3 DNA, CDR3 protein. A D gene is named only where the DNA matches it firmly. Part of the rows lack a size; the others show once, few, many or a class for expanded clones.

clone_size: once; j_call: TRBJ2-3; d_call: TRBD2; v_call: TRBV27; cdr3_nt: TGTGCCAGCAGAAGGGGACTAGCACAAGATACGCAGTATTTT; cdr3_aa: CASRRGLAQDTQYF
clone_size: few; j_call: TRBJ2-1; d_call: TRBD2; v_call: TRBV5-6; cdr3_nt: TGTGCCAGCAGCCCCTCCCAGCGGGAGTACAATGAGCAGTTCTTC; cdr3_aa: CASSPSQREYNEQFF
clone_size: NA; j_call: TRBJ1-3; d_call: NA; v_call: TRBV2; cdr3_nt: TGTGCCAGCCGAGACAATGCTGGAAACACCATATATTTT; cdr3_aa: CASRDNAGNTIYF
clone_size: NA; j_call: TRBJ2-5; d_call: TRBD2; v_call: TRBV7-6; cdr3_nt: TGTGCCAGCAGCTCCATTAGCGGGCTAGGACAAGAGACCCAGTACTTC; cdr3_aa: CASSSISGLGQETQYF
clone_size: NA; j_call: TRBJ1-2; d_call: TRBD1; v_call: TRBV6-5; cdr3_nt: TGTGCCAGCAGTCGGACAGGCCCAATTAACTATGGCTACACCTTC; cdr3_aa: CASSRTGPINYGYTF
clone_size: many; j_call: TRBJ2-7; d_call: TRBD2; v_call: TRBV2; cdr3_nt: TGTGCCAGCAGTACTAGCGGATGGCCCTACGAGCAGTACTTC; cdr3_aa: CASSTSGWPYEQYF
clone_size: NA; j_call: TRBJ2-7; d_call: NA; v_call: TRBV6-6; cdr3_nt: TGTGCCAGCAGGAGTGTCAGGGACGAGCAGTACTTC; cdr3_aa: CASRSVRDEQYF
clone_size: NA; j_call: TRBJ2-5; d_call: NA; v_call: TRBV6-5; cdr3_nt: TGTGCCAGCAGGGACTTGTACCAAGAGACCCAGTACTTC; cdr3_aa: CASRDLYQETQYF
clone_size: NA; j_call: TRBJ1-4; d_call: TRBD1; v_call: TRBV29-1; cdr3_nt: TGCAGCGTGGGGGACAGGGCAGATAATGAAAAACTGTTTTTT; cdr3_aa: CSVGDRADNEKLFF
clone_size: NA; j_call: TRBJ2-7; d_call: NA; v_call: TRBV11-3; cdr3_nt: TGTGCCAGCAGCTTATCCTCCTCCTACGAGCAGTACTTC; cdr3_aa: CASSLSSSYEQYF
clone_size: NA; j_call: TRBJ1-2; d_call: TRBD1; v_call: TRBV19; cdr3_nt: TGTGCCACCCGATTAACAGGGGGAGATGGCTACACCTTC; cdr3_aa: CATRLTGGDGYTF
clone_size: NA; j_call: TRBJ2-7; d_call: NA; v_call: TRBV5-1; cdr3_nt: TGCGCCAGCAGCCTAGACAGAAAAGACTACGAGCAGTACTTC; cdr3_aa: CASSLDRKDYEQYF
clone_size: NA; j_call: TRBJ2-7; d_call: TRBD2; v_call: TRBV28; cdr3_nt: TGTGCCAGCAGTCTAGCGGGAGGGACCTACGAGCAGTACTTC; cdr3_aa: CASSLAGGTYEQYF
clone_size: NA; j_call: TRBJ2-5; d_call: TRBD2; v_call: TRBV19; cdr3_nt: TGTGCCAGTAGTATAATGGCTAGCGGGAGAGAGACCCAGTACTTC; cdr3_aa: CASSIMASGRETQYF
clone_size: NA; j_call: TRBJ2-5; d_call: NA; v_call: TRBV27; cdr3_nt: TGTGCCAGCAGTTCCGGTGTAGGGGAACAAGAGACCCAGTACTTC; cdr3_aa: CASSSGVGEQETQYF
clone_size: NA; j_call: TRBJ2-3; d_call: TRBD1; v_call: TRBV7-2; cdr3_nt: TGTGCCAGCAGCTTAGGGGGACAGGGGGCAGATACGCAGTATTTT; cdr3_aa: CASSLGGQGADTQYF
clone_size: NA; j_call: TRBJ2-1; d_call: TRBD2; v_call: TRBV24-1; cdr3_nt: TGTGCCACCAGTCAGGGACTAGCGGGCTACAATGAGCAGTTCTTC; cdr3_aa: CATSQGLAGYNEQFF
clone_size: NA; j_call: TRBJ2-5; d_call: NA; v_call: TRBV5-1; cdr3_nt: TGCGCCAGCAGCTTGGTGGGGGGGCCGGAGACCCAGTACTTC; cdr3_aa: CASSLVGGPETQYF
clone_size: NA; j_call: TRBJ2-3; d_call: NA; v_call: TRBV7-3; cdr3_nt: TGTGCCAGCAGCCCCGGACACAGCACAGATACGCAGTATTTT; cdr3_aa: CASSPGHSTDTQYF
clone_size: few; j_call: TRBJ1-1; d_call: NA; v_call: TRBV5-4; cdr3_nt: TGTGCCAGCAGCCGGACCGGGGGGCGAAGGACTGAAGCTTTCTTT; cdr3_aa: CASSRTGGRRTEAFF
clone_size: NA; j_call: TRBJ2-2; d_call: NA; v_call: TRBV2; cdr3_nt: TGTGCCAGCAGTGCTTGGACACAGAACACCGGGGAGCTGTTTTTT; cdr3_aa: CASSAWTQNTGELFF
clone_size: NA; j_call: TRBJ1-4; d_call: NA; v_call: TRBV27; cdr3_nt: TGTGCCAGCAGGTTATCTGCGGGCGGGACTAATGAAAAACTGTTTTTT; cdr3_aa: CASRLSAGGTNEKLFF
clone_size: once; j_call: TRBJ2-1; d_call: TRBD2; v_call: TRBV27; cdr3_nt: TGTGCCAGCAGTTACGACTACCTTAGCGGGAATGAGCAGTTCTTC; cdr3_aa: CASSYDYLSGNEQFF
clone_size: once; j_call: TRBJ1-1; d_call: NA; v_call: TRBV29-1; cdr3_nt: TGCAGCGTACAGGAGGGAACAGTTGAAGCTTTCTTT; cdr3_aa: CSVQEGTVEAFF
clone_size: NA; j_call: TRBJ2-3; d_call: NA; v_call: TRBV7-2; cdr3_nt: TGTGCCAGCAGCCCCGAGGGGGGGTTGGGAACAGATACGCAGTATTTT; cdr3_aa: CASSPEGGLGTDTQYF
clone_size: NA; j_call: TRBJ2-3; d_call: TRBD2; v_call: TRBV7-3; cdr3_nt: TGTGCCAGCAGCTCGTTAGCGGGAGGCCCAGATACGCAGTATTTT; cdr3_aa: CASSSLAGGPDTQYF
clone_size: NA; j_call: TRBJ2-7; d_call: TRBD2; v_call: TRBV9; cdr3_nt: TGTGCCAGCAGTTCTAGCGGTCCCTACGAGCAGTACTTC; cdr3_aa: CASSSSGPYEQYF
clone_size: NA; j_call: TRBJ2-5; d_call: NA; v_call: TRBV4-3; cdr3_nt: TGCGCCAGCAGCCAAGACGGTGGGACCCAGTACTTC; cdr3_aa: CASSQDGGTQYF
clone_size: NA; j_call: TRBJ2-1; d_call: TRBD2; v_call: TRBV30; cdr3_nt: TGTGCCTGGAATATGGGGGGGGATAATGAGCAGTTCTTC; cdr3_aa: CAWNMGGDNEQFF
clone_size: NA; j_call: TRBJ2-3; d_call: NA; v_call: TRBV7-6; cdr3_nt: TGTGCCAGCAGCCTGGACTATAGCACAGATACGCAGTATTTT; cdr3_aa: CASSLDYSTDTQYF
clone_size: NA; j_call: TRBJ2-2; d_call: TRBD2; v_call: TRBV12-3/TRBV12-4; cdr3_nt: TGTGCCAGCACCATAGGACTAGCCGGGGAGCTGTTTTTT; cdr3_aa: CASTIGLAGELFF
clone_size: NA; j_call: TRBJ2-6; d_call: NA; v_call: TRBV7-2; cdr3_nt: TGTGCCAGCGAACGGGATCTCGGGGCCAACGTCCTGACTTTC; cdr3_aa: CASERDLGANVLTF
clone_size: NA; j_call: TRBJ1-1; d_call: NA; v_call: TRBV11-2; cdr3_nt: TGTGCCAGCAGCCAGATGGTACAGGGTCCTGAAGCTTTCTTT; cdr3_aa: CASSQMVQGPEAFF
clone_size: NA; j_call: TRBJ2-7; d_call: NA; v_call: TRBV14; cdr3_nt: TGTGCCAGCAGCCGATTCCAGGGAAATTACTACGAGCAGTACTTC; cdr3_aa: CASSRFQGNYYEQYF
clone_size: NA; j_call: TRBJ1-4; d_call: TRBD1; v_call: TRBV2; cdr3_nt: TGTGCCAGCAGTGAGGGGCGGGACAGGGGTAATGAAAAACTGTTTTTT; cdr3_aa: CASSEGRDRGNEKLFF
clone_size: NA; j_call: TRBJ2-2; d_call: TRBD1; v_call: TRBV5-4; cdr3_nt: TGTGCCAGCAGCTTGGGGGGACAGGTCGGAACCGGGGAGCTGTTTTTT; cdr3_aa: CASSLGGQVGTGELFF
clone_size: NA; j_call: TRBJ1-4; d_call: NA; v_call: TRBV7-6; cdr3_nt: TGTGCCAGCAGCCAGCGGGGGACGGCTAATGAAAAACTGTTTTTT; cdr3_aa: CASSQRGTANEKLFF
clone_size: NA; j_call: TRBJ2-5; d_call: TRBD2; v_call: TRBV27; cdr3_nt: TGTGCCAGCAGTTTCGTCCCGGGGGGAGAGACCCAGTACTTC; cdr3_aa: CASSFVPGGETQYF
clone_size: NA; j_call: TRBJ1-1; d_call: NA; v_call: TRBV12-3/TRBV12-4; cdr3_nt: TGTGCCAGCAGCCCCACCCCGGGGGGTGAAGCTTTCTTT; cdr3_aa: CASSPTPGGEAFF
clone_size: NA; j_call: TRBJ1-3; d_call: TRBD1; v_call: TRBV30; cdr3_nt: TGTGCCTGGATCCCCCCTACAGGGGCTGGAAACACCATATATTTT; cdr3_aa: CAWIPPTGAGNTIYF
clone_size: NA; j_call: TRBJ1-2; d_call: NA; v_call: TRBV9; cdr3_nt: TGTGCCAGCAGCAGTTGGGGGCGCGAAGGCTACACCTTC; cdr3_aa: CASSSWGREGYTF
clone_size: NA; j_call: TRBJ2-7; d_call: TRBD2; v_call: TRBV14; cdr3_nt: TGTGCCAGCAGCCAAGTTGGCGGGACTAGCGACTACGAGCAGTACTTC; cdr3_aa: CASSQVGGTSDYEQYF
clone_size: NA; j_call: TRBJ2-7; d_call: TRBD1; v_call: TRBV2; cdr3_nt: TGTGCCGCCCACCGAGGACAGGGGACCTACGAGCAGTACTTC; cdr3_aa: CAAHRGQGTYEQYF
clone_size: NA; j_call: TRBJ2-7; d_call: TRBD1; v_call: TRBV4-1; cdr3_nt: TGCGCCAGCAGCCACTCCGGGACAGGATCCTACGAGCAGTACTTC; cdr3_aa: CASSHSGTGSYEQYF
clone_size: NA; j_call: TRBJ1-5; d_call: TRBD1; v_call: TRBV7-8; cdr3_nt: TGTGCCAGCAGCTCCGGACAGGGAATTCAGCCCCAGCATTTT; cdr3_aa: CASSSGQGIQPQHF
clone_size: NA; j_call: TRBJ2-1; d_call: TRBD2; v_call: TRBV19; cdr3_nt: TGTGCCACCAGCGCGTCTAGCGGAGGAACCTACAATGAGCAGTTCTTC; cdr3_aa: CATSASSGGTYNEQFF
clone_size: NA; j_call: TRBJ2-5; d_call: NA; v_call: TRBV28; cdr3_nt: TGTGCCAGCAGTTTATCCTCTCGCTTGACAGCCCAAGAGACCCAGTACTTC; cdr3_aa: CASSLSSRLTAQETQYF
clone_size: NA; j_call: TRBJ2-1; d_call: TRBD2; v_call: TRBV25-1; cdr3_nt: TGTGCCAGCAGTGACCCCGCTCGACTAGCGGGGACCTACAATGAGCAGTTCTTC; cdr3_aa: CASSDPARLAGTYNEQFF
clone_size: NA; j_call: TRBJ1-5; d_call: NA; v_call: TRBV30; cdr3_nt: TGTGCCTGGAGTGCGGACTCGGGGGACAATCAGCCCCAGCATTTT; cdr3_aa: CAWSADSGDNQPQHF
clone_size: NA; j_call: TRBJ2-1; d_call: TRBD2; v_call: TRBV4-1; cdr3_nt: TGCGCCAGCAGCGGGGGGAGGGGCTCCTACAATGAGCAGTTCTTC; cdr3_aa: CASSGGRGSYNEQFF
clone_size: NA; j_call: TRBJ1-5; d_call: TRBD1; v_call: TRBV18; cdr3_nt: TGTGCCAGCTCACCTTCCGGACAGGGTGTGGTTGGCAATCAGCCCCAGCATTTT; cdr3_aa: CASSPSGQGVVGNQPQHF
clone_size: NA; j_call: TRBJ1-1; d_call: NA; v_call: TRBV6-6; cdr3_nt: TGTGCCAGCCACCTTACAGGGCTCACTGAAGCTTTCTTT; cdr3_aa: CASHLTGLTEAFF
clone_size: NA; j_call: TRBJ2-5; d_call: TRBD2; v_call: TRBV5-5; cdr3_nt: TGTGCCAGCAGCCAGGGTGTGGTAGCGGGAGGCGGAGAGACCCAGTACTTC; cdr3_aa: CASSQGVVAGGGETQYF
clone_size: NA; j_call: TRBJ2-7; d_call: NA; v_call: TRBV7-6; cdr3_nt: TGTGCCAGCAGCTTAGTAGAGGGCGACGAGCAGTACTTC; cdr3_aa: CASSLVEGDEQYF
clone_size: NA; j_call: TRBJ2-1; d_call: NA; v_call: TRBV9; cdr3_nt: TGTGCCAGCAGCGTAGAGGAGAGCTCCTACAATGAGCAGTTCTTC; cdr3_aa: CASSVEESSYNEQFF
clone_size: NA; j_call: TRBJ1-1; d_call: NA; v_call: TRBV3-1/TRBV3-2; cdr3_nt: TGTGCCAGCAGCCAGGCAGGTACAGTAGCTTTCTTT; cdr3_aa: CASSQAGTVAFF
clone_size: NA; j_call: TRBJ2-7; d_call: TRBD2; v_call: TRBV13; cdr3_nt: TGTGCCAGCAGCTGGAACGGACTAGGGGTGGACGAGCAGTACTTC; cdr3_aa: CASSWNGLGVDEQYF
clone_size: NA; j_call: TRBJ2-3; d_call: TRBD2; v_call: TRBV27; cdr3_nt: TGTGCCAGCAGCAGACTAGCGGGAATGTCAGATACGCAGTATTTT; cdr3_aa: CASSRLAGMSDTQYF
clone_size: NA; j_call: TRBJ2-7; d_call: TRBD2; v_call: TRBV7-2; cdr3_nt: TGTGCCAGCAGCTTAAATGGCGGGAGATGGGACGAGCAGTACTTC; cdr3_aa: CASSLNGGRWDEQYF